The 27 T cell receptor beta chains given below trace back to one sample, sequenced in a study of T-cell reconstitution after alpha-beta-depleted transplantation in children. Molecular barcoding with unique molecular identifiers was used for the TCRbeta library. TCRdb reprocessed the PCR reads with MiXCR, giving one entry per CDR3 protein. The sample shows 150,000 to 250,000 distinct CDR3 sequences, more than 14% of them seen only once. Source: PBMCs from the stem cell graft donor, taken from the stem cell graft. These receptors all stem from a human donor who donated a stem cell graft to a child with acute lymphoblastic leukemia.

The sample holds many counts of this clonotype. V is TRBV5-4 and J is TRBJ1-1, with D perhaps TRBD1 (6 bases). Germline values: CDR1 SGHNT, CDR2 YYREEE (reference sequence). V was clipped by 7 bases and J by 2 bases, with 12 bases between them. The length of the CDR3 is 13 residues. CDR3 amino acids: CASRQAPNTEAFF. CDR3 DNA sequence: TGTGCCAGCCGACAGGCGCCAAACACTGAAGCTTTCTTT.

This clonotype was recorded at least ten times. This chain uses TRBV5-1 with TRBJ1-6, with 7 bases aligning to TRBD1. Germline CDR1 is SGHRS and CDR2 is YFSETQ. The V and J ends lost 7 bases and 7 bases, in that order; junction bases with no gene match: 11. This CDR3 is built from 15 residues. The CDR3 reads CASAGWDSENSPLHF. The DNA for the CDR3 is TGCGCCAGCGCTGGCTGGGACAGCGAAAATTCACCCCTCCACTTT.

This clonotype was seen ten or more times. The chain links TRBV11-2 to TRBJ2-7; no clear D gene. Between the trimmed V and J ends, which lost 1 base and 2 bases, there was a span of 18 bases. The CDR3 is 17 residues long. Germline lookup yields CDR1 SGHAT and CDR2 FQNNGV. CDR3 residues: CASSLGEFNGDTYEQYF. In DNA, the CDR3 is TGTGCCAGCAGCTTAGGAGAGTTTAACGGAGACACCTACGAGCAGTACTTC.

The rearrangement joins TRBV5-1 to TRBJ2-7; 10 nucleotides align to TRBD1. Germline assignment: CDR1 SGHRS and CDR2 YFSETQ. Germline trimming cut 4 bases from V and 5 bases from J; bases unmatched to any gene: 6. This CDR3 region has 14 residues. In DNA form, the CDR3 reads TGCGCCAGCAGCCCGGACAGGGGGTCGGACGAGCAGTACTTC. Its translation is CASSPDRGSDEQYF. The full variable domain, rest sourced from reference TRBV5-1 and TRBJ2-7, is KAGVTQTPRYLIKTRGQQVTLSCSPISGHRSVSWYQQTPGQGLQFLFEYFSETQRNKGNFPGRFSGRQFSNSRSEMNVSTLELGDSALYLCASSPDRGSDEQYFGPGTRLTVT.

The table lists this clonotype with many counts. V gene TRBV7-9 combines with J gene TRBJ1-1, with D possibly being TRBD1 (6 bases). Germline-derived CDR1 and CDR2 are SEHNR and FQNEAQ (reference sequence). Trimming pared 5 bases from V and 1 base from J, leaving 8 bases between. This CDR3 is built from 13 residues. The CDR3 sequence: CASSTGQNTEAFF. CDR3 DNA: TGTGCCAGCAGCACGGGACAGAACACTGAAGCTTTCTTT.

This clonotype was seen at least ten times. The CDR3 DNA is TGTGCCAGCAGTTTCGGGGGGAACAGCAATCAGCCCCAGCATTTT. Translating gives CASSFGGNSNQPQHF. The V and J genes are TRBV12-3 or TRBV12-4 and TRBJ1-5; maybe TRBD1 (5 bases). The CDR3 spans 15 residues. Trimming took off 3 bases at V and 1 base at J, with 10 bases between the two ends.

This clonotype was observed a handful of times. The genes are TRBV4-1 and TRBJ2-3; TRBD2 matches 7 bases. CDR1 and CDR2 from the germline V gene are MGHRA and YSYEKL. V lost 1 base, J lost 1 base, and 5 bases stayed unmatched. This CDR3 is 16 amino acids long. Here the CDR3 DNA reads TGCGCCAGCAGCCAAGGGCGGGAGTTGCGCACAGATACGCAGTATTTT. Encoded protein: CASSQGRELRTDTQYF.

This clonotype occurred many times. The CDR3 region has the DNA TGTGCCAGCAGACTAGCTCTAGGTCCTTCCGAGCAGTACTTC. Protein sequence: CASRLALGPSEQYF. This sequence joins TRBV5-5 and TRBJ2-7; possible D gene TRBD2, 6 bases. V lost 5 bases and J 6 bases, leaving 18 bases between the germline ends. Germline assignment: CDR1 SGHKS and CDR2 YYEKEE (reference sequence). This CDR3 comprises 14 residues.

In this sample, this clonotype turned up a few times. The chain uses TRBV27 and TRBJ2-1, with 10 bases fitting TRBD2. The germline V gene encodes CDR1 MNHEY and CDR2 SMNVEV (reference sequence). The CDR3 is 15 residues long. With V trimmed by 6 bases and J by 4 bases, 6 bases remained unmatched. CDR3 region: CASRGASGGYNEQFF. CDR3 nucleotides: TGTGCCAGCAGAGGGGCTAGCGGGGGTTACAATGAGCAGTTCTTC.

In this sample, this clonotype turned up many times. J is TRBJ2-5 and V is TRBV10-3; 9 bases are a match to TRBD2. This CDR3 has 14 amino acids. Germline V gene lookup returns CDR1 ENHRY and CDR2 SYGVKD. V was clipped by 6 bases and J by 2 bases; unmatched bases: 4. In DNA form, the CDR3 reads TGTGCCATCAGGGAGACTAGCGGACAAGAGACCCAGTACTTC. Protein product: CAIRETSGQETQYF.

This clonotype has only a few counts. The genes are TRBV6-5 and TRBJ2-3, with D possibly matching TRBD1 (6 bases). Per germline, CDR1 MNHEY and CDR2 SVGAGI. This CDR3 comprises 16 residues. Trimming removed 2 bases from V and 2 bases from J, with 14 bases in between. For the CDR3, the DNA is TGTGCCAGCAGTTACGTCCGGGACACCCCCACAGATACGCAGTATTTT. Residues: CASSYVRDTPTDTQYF.

This clonotype has ten or more counts. The chain joins TRBV20-1 to TRBJ1-1; TRBD1 matches at 7 bases. V dropped 2 bases and J dropped 1; count of bases not matched to a gene: 10. The germline gives CDR1 DFQATT, CDR2 SNEGSKA (reference sequence). The CDR3 consists of 16 residues. Written as DNA, the CDR3 is TGCAGTGCTAGAACCGCGGCAGGGGGTACGAACACTGAAGCTTTCTTT. Its translation is CSARTAAGGTNTEAFF.

This clonotype was found many times. V gene TRBV5-1 combines with J gene TRBJ2-3; the D gene is possibly TRBD1 (6 bases). V was trimmed by 0 bases and J by 7 bases, leaving 15 bases between them. CDR3 size: 15 residues. Per germline, CDR1 SGHRS and CDR2 YFSETQ. CDR3 DNA: TGCGCCAGCAGCTTGGACCAGGGAAGGGACAATACGCAGTATTTT. Protein sequence: CASSLDQGRDNTQYF. The full variable domain, its missing parts supplied by reference TRBV5-1 and TRBJ2-3, is KAGVTQTPRYLIKTRGQQVTLSCSPISGHRSVSWYQQTPGQGLQFLFEYFSETQRNKGNFPGRFSGRQFSNSRSEMNVSTLELGDSALYLCASSLDQGRDNTQYFGPGTRLTVL.

This clonotype was found many times. The rearrangement links TRBV5-1 to TRBJ2-7; D is unclear. The germline V and J ends were trimmed by 0 bases and 1 base, with 8 bases remaining between them. CDR1 and CDR2 (germline): SGHRS, YFSETQ. CDR3 length equals 14 residues. The DNA for the CDR3 is TGCGCCAGCAGCTTGGGAGCCCGTTCCTACGAGCAGTACTTC. This gives the protein CASSLGARSYEQYF.

This clonotype was seen ten or more times. This chain joins TRBV20-1 and TRBJ1-6, with TRBD1 as a possible D gene (5 bases). CDR3 size: 14 residues. Trimming removed 5 bases from V and 5 bases from J, with 13 bases in between. Germline V lookup: CDR1 DFQATT, CDR2 SNEGSKA (reference sequence). The chain's CDR3 is CSAAGRVDNSPLHF. The CDR3 region has the DNA TGCAGTGCTGCAGGGAGGGTTGATAATTCACCCCTCCACTTT.

The sample holds many counts of this clonotype. The J gene is TRBJ1-1, the V gene TRBV7-2; no reliable D call. V was pared by 3 bases and J by 4 bases, with 15 bases between. Germline V lookup: CDR1 SGHTA, CDR2 FQGNSA. This CDR3 comprises 15 residues. Here the CDR3 reads CASSFFGRVATEAFF. The CDR3 nucleotides read TGTGCCAGCAGCTTTTTCGGGAGGGTGGCCACTGAAGCTTTCTTT.

This clonotype was counted many times. The rearrangement uses TRBV5-1 and TRBJ2-1; D uncertain. This CDR3 has 13 amino acids. CDR1 is SGHRS, CDR2 YFSETQ, per germline. V shed 0 bases and J shed 8 bases, with 9 bases lying between them. The chain's CDR3 is CASSLAGDDEQFF. The CDR3 region has the DNA TGCGCCAGCAGCTTGGCCGGAGACGATGAGCAGTTCTTC.

This clonotype was detected many times. The V gene is TRBV20-1, the J gene TRBJ2-7; 9 bases are shared with TRBD1. After removal of 4 bases from V and 5 bases from J, the junction contained 9 bases not matched to a gene. The length of the CDR3 is 14 residues. Per the germline V gene, CDR1 is DFQATT and CDR2 is SNEGSKA (reference sequence). The CDR3 reads CSAIPGQGGDEQYF. The CDR3 DNA reads as TGCAGTGCTATACCGGGACAGGGAGGCGACGAGCAGTACTTC.

This chain connects TRBV7-8 to TRBJ2-2; no clear D. V lost 4 bases and J 5 bases, leaving 5 bases between the germline ends. CDR1 and CDR2 from the germline V gene are SGHVS and FQNEAQ. This CDR3 is built from 12 residues. The CDR3 spells CASSSRTGELFF. CDR3 nucleotides: TGTGCCAGCAGCTCCCGTACCGGGGAGCTGTTTTTT.

This clonotype was observed at least ten times. This chain connects TRBV11-1 to TRBJ2-7; 8 nucleotides agree with TRBD1. V gave up 5 bases and J gave up 1 base; unmatched junction bases: 7. This CDR3 has 15 amino acids. Germline CDR1 and CDR2: SGHAT and FQDESV (reference sequence). In nucleotides, the CDR3 is TGTGCCAGCAGCACAGGACAGGGTCTTTCCTACGAGCAGTACTTC. Translated: CASSTGQGLSYEQYF.

This clonotype has just a few counts. V usage is TRBV19 and J usage is TRBJ1-5; D might be TRBD1 (6 bases). V dropped 5 bases and J dropped 3 bases, with 14 bases sitting between them. This CDR3 contains 15 residues. Germline-derived CDR1 and CDR2 are LNHDA and SQIVND (reference sequence). CDR3 sequence (DNA): TGTGCCAGTAGTTTACAGGGAGATGCCAATCAGCCCCAGCATTTT. This translates into CASSLQGDANQPQHF.

CDR3 DNA sequence: TGCAGTGCTCCCCCTCTGACAGGGGCCGGCCATGGCTACACCTTC. Amino acid sequence: CSAPPLTGAGHGYTF. The chain combines TRBV20-1 with TRBJ1-2; 8 nucleotides line up with TRBD1. The CDR3 is 15 residues long. CDR1 DFQATT and CDR2 SNEGSKA come from the germline V gene (reference sequence). V shed 5 bases, J shed 6 bases, and the junction held 14 bases outside the gene matches.

As concerns this clonotype: A much larger clone sits a single nucleotide away, making a read error possible. J is TRBJ1-5 and V is TRBV7-7; no clear D gene. The CDR3 extends over 15 amino acids. Germline CDR1 and CDR2: SSHAT and FNYEAQ (reference sequence). CDR3 loop: CASRRPLRVCQPHHF. The CDR3, as DNA: TGTGCTAGCAGGCGCCCCCTAAGGGTTTGTCAGCCCCACCATTTT.

This clonotype was seen ten or more times. The chain recombines TRBV7-6 with TRBJ1-3; D may be TRBD1 (6 bases). Germline CDR1 is SGHVS and CDR2 is FNYEAQ. V was shortened by 1 base and J by 0 bases, with 10 bases between the two germline ends. The CDR3 has 16 residues. The DNA for the CDR3 is TGTGCCAGCAGCTTAGTCCTACAGGGCTCTGGAAACACCATATATTTT. Amino acids: CASSLVLQGSGNTIYF.

This clonotype has ten or more counts. CDR3 protein: CSVGARGTNQPQHF. As DNA, the CDR3 is TGCAGCGTTGGGGCCAGGGGGACTAATCAGCCCCAGCATTTT. This rearrangement joins TRBV29-1 to TRBJ1-5, with 7 bases lining up with TRBD1. In germline, CDR1 is SQVTM, CDR2 ANQGSEA. The ends lost 4 bases at V and 4 bases at J; junction bases unmatched: 7. The CDR3 extends over 14 amino acids.

The V and J genes are TRBV12-3 or TRBV12-4 and TRBJ1-6; 8 positions match TRBD1. There are 14 residues in the CDR3. J lost 5 bases, V lost 6 bases, and 3 bases had no gene match. The CDR3 sequence is CASRMTGDNSPLHF. DNA for the CDR3: TGTGCCAGCAGGATGACAGGGGATAATTCACCCCTCCACTTT.

This clonotype has ten or more counts. V gene TRBV6-1 combines with J gene TRBJ2-1; 7 nucleotides agree with TRBD2. The CDR3 contains 17 residues. V lost 2 bases, J lost 2 bases, and 9 bases stayed unmatched. Germline CDR1 is MNHNS and CDR2 is SASEGT. CDR3 sequence (DNA): TGTGCCAGCAGTGAACAAGCCCCGGGGGGTCCCTACAATGAGCAGTTCTTC. It yields the protein CASSEQAPGGPYNEQFF.